This TCR beta chain was recovered during a study of OX40 agonist ivuxolimab in advanced cancers. At the level of the study: Patients undergoing dose escalation presented with hepatocellular carcinoma, melanoma, renal cell or head and neck cancer. Study-level findings and limits: At 0.1 to 3.0 mg/kg and by week 6, CD4+ and CD8+ T cells in the blood had expanded clonally. In general, CD8+ T cells held more expanded clones than CD4+ did, on average.

Sequencing used immunoSEQ multiplex PCR; TCRdb keeps in-frame clones, though not all of them. The data show approximately 52,000 clones, around 87% seen once. The CDR3 has 15 amino acids. The germline V gene has CDR1 SGHRS and CDR2 YFSETQ. V dropped 3 bases and J dropped 0 bases, with 12 bases sitting between them. As concerns this clone: Antigen unknown.

No patient had autoimmune disease or received systemic immunosuppression. The specimen comprised CD4+ or CD8+ T cells sorted from blood, sampled in a trial of the OX40 agonist ivuxolimab. This chain joins TRBV5-1 and TRBJ1-1; a weak D match, TRBD1 (6 bases). This TCR derives from an adult with an advanced solid tumor such as melanoma, head and neck, liver or kidney cancer. The CDR3 sequence: CASSYYRDMNTEAFF. CDR3 DNA: TGCGCCAGCAGCTACTACAGGGACATGAACACTGAAGCTTTCTTT.